These 4 T cell receptor beta chains were sequenced from one sample in a study of shared clonotypes between healthy human individuals. The assay was immunoSEQ multiplex PCR, and TCRdb's table has in-frame clones only and misses some. The sample holds hundreds of thousands of clones, 85% to 95% seen once. CD45RO-negative, CCR7-selected cells formed the naive CD8 fraction, which excluded terminally differentiated effector memory CD45RA+ cells. The source material was naive CD8+ T cells sorted from blood. All receptors derive from a man between 25 and 39 years old in good health.

The chain uses TRBV5-1 and TRBJ2-5; 7 bases fit TRBD1. The CDR3 extends over 19 amino acids. With 2 bases clipped from V and 5 bases from J, the junction kept 21 bases outside the gene matches. Germline loops: CDR1 SGHRS, CDR2 YFSETQ. CDR3 residues: CASSFGRTGRRSLVETQYF. CDR3 nucleotides: TGCGCCAGCAGCTTCGGTCGGACAGGTCGAAGGAGTTTGGTGGAGACCCAGTACTTC.

This clone was observed a single time. The chain recombines TRBV6-5 with TRBJ2-2, with 12 bases identical to TRBD2. J was trimmed by 5 bases and V by 6 bases; bases with no gene match: 4. The CDR3 is made up of 15 amino acids. Germline assignment: CDR1 MNHEY and CDR2 SVGAGI. CDR3 sequence (DNA): TGTGCCAGCAGCCCGCTAGCGGGAGGGACCGGGGAGCTGTTTTTT. Protein: CASSPLAGGTGELFF.

CDR3 in amino acids: CATTPSGRSGDTQYF. Here the CDR3 DNA reads TGTGCCACGACTCCTAGCGGGAGATCCGGAGATACGCAGTATTTT. The J gene is TRBJ2-3, the V gene TRBV10-3; TRBD2 matches 10 bases. This CDR3 spans 15 amino acids. CDR1 and CDR2 from the germline V gene are ENHRY and SYGVKD. The trim removed 10 bases at V and 5 bases at J, leaving 12 bases unmatched.

The V gene is TRBV7-8, the J gene TRBJ1-5; TRBD1 matches 8 bases. V gave up 5 bases and J gave up 1 base; unmatched junction bases: 4. The CDR3 consists of 15 residues. Germline loops: CDR1 SGHVS, CDR2 FQNEAQ. Written as DNA, the CDR3 is TGTGCCAGCAGCAACCGGGACAGGAGCAATCAGCCCCAGCATTTT. This codes for CASSNRDRSNQPQHF.